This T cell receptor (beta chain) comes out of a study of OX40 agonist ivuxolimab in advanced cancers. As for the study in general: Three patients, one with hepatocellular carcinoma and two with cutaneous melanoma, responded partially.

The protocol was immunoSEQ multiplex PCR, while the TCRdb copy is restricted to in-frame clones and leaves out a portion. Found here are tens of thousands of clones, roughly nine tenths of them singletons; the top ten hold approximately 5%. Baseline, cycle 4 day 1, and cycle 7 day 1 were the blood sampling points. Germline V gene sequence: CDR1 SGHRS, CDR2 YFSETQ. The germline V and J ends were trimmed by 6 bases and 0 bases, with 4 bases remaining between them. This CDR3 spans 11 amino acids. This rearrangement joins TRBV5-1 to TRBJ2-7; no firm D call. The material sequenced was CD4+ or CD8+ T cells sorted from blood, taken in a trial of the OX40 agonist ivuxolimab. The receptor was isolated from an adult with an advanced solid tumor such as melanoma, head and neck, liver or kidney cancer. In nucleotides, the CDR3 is TGCGCCAGCACACCCTCCTACGAGCAGTACTTC. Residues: CASTPSYEQYF.